The 8 T cell receptor beta chains below all came from one sample that was sequenced in a study of blood T cell repertoires in COVID-19 (TCRdb year 2020). Library construction relied on the immunoSEQ multiplex PCR assay. TCRdb limited this immuneACCESS table to in-frame rearrangements with V and J called. A share of clones is missing; checked studies link under half to unresolved V genes, and the rest is unexplained. For this sample the table gives 440,000 or so clones, of which about 89% were detected only once. The ten top clones hold approximately 1.5% of the sample. Material for sequencing was peripheral blood. These receptors were collected from a woman between 35 and 50 years old with COVID-19, enrolled during active disease.

The V gene is TRBV23-1, the J gene TRBJ1-4; D gene ambiguous. TRBV23-1 is filed as an ORF, its function uncertain. The V end lost 4 bases, the J end lost 7 bases, and 28 bases lay between the germline ends. CDR3 length: 19 residues. As DNA, the CDR3 is TGCGCCAGCAGTCTCCCAACGCACAGCCCGGGTCGGGGTGGTGAAAAACTGTTTTTT. Protein product: CASSLPTHSPGRGGEKLFF.

CDR3 sequence reads: CATSRDLAGTGLTPLHF. The CDR3 region has the DNA TGTGCCACCAGCAGAGATTTGGCAGGAACAGGGCTTACACCCCTCCACTTT. V gene TRBV15 combines with J gene TRBJ1-6, with a weak D call TRBD1 (6 bases). Per the germline V gene, CDR1 is LNHNV and CDR2 is YYDKDF (reference sequence). The V end was cut by 0 bases, the J end by 11 bases, with 20 bases between. The length of the CDR3 is 17 residues. Using reference TRBV15 and TRBJ1-6 for the parts outside the CDR3, the full variable domain is DAMVIQNPRYQVTQFGKPVTLSCSQTLNHNVMYWYQQKSSQAPKLLFHYYDKDFNNEADTPDNFQSRRPNTSFCFLDIRSPGLGDTAMYLCATSRDLAGTGLTPLHFGNGTRLTVT.

The DNA of the CDR3 is TGTGCCAGCAGCCCCCGGGTAGGGAACACTGAAGCTTTCTTT. This codes for CASSPRVGNTEAFF. The rearrangement links TRBV9 to TRBJ1-1; D remains ambiguous. Germline values: CDR1 SGDLS, CDR2 YYNGEE. This CDR3 has 14 residues. Trimming took off 4 bases at V and 1 base at J, with 11 bases between the two ends.

This sequence joins TRBV29-1 and TRBJ2-4; a weak D match, TRBD2 (5 bases). This CDR3 is 13 amino acids long. From germline, CDR1 is SQVTM and CDR2 ANQGSEA. The V gene lost 5 bases and the J gene lost 3 bases, with 11 bases spanning the gap. CDR3 coding DNA: TGCAGCGTTCTGACCGGGGACAAAAACATTCAGTACTTC. Translated: CSVLTGDKNIQYF.

This clone was detected once. The chain couples TRBV18 to TRBJ1-1; tentative D call: TRBD1 (5 bases). The germline V gene has CDR1 KGHSH and CDR2 LQKENI. The CDR3 consists of 15 residues. V was clipped by 5 bases and J by 7 bases, with 20 bases between them. CDR3 nucleotide sequence: TGTGCCAGCTCATCGTCGACAGCTATAACCCTTGAAGCTTTCTTT. It yields the protein CASSSSTAITLEAFF.

Turning to this clone: Other DNA sequences within the sample encode an identical CDR3. The chain joins TRBV30 to TRBJ2-7; no firm D call. The CDR3 has 11 amino acids. Germline values: CDR1 GTSNPN, CDR2 SVGIG (reference sequence). Deletions cut 0 bases from V and 4 bases from J, with 4 bases between. The CDR3 loop reads CAWSVLYEQYF. In nucleotides, the CDR3 is TGTGCCTGGAGTGTACTTTACGAGCAGTACTTC. Combining the CDR3 with reference TRBV30 and TRBJ2-7 gives the whole variable domain SQTIHQWPATLVQPVGSPLSLECTVEGTSNPNLYWYRQAAGRGLQLLFYSVGIGQISSEVPQNLSASRPQDRQFILSSKKLLLSDSGFYLCAWSVLYEQYFGPGTRLTVT.

This chain uses TRBV5-1 with TRBJ1-4; no clear D. Germline V lookup: CDR1 SGHRS, CDR2 YFSETQ. Between the trimmed V and J ends, which lost 0 bases and 8 bases, there was a span of 14 bases. This CDR3 has 15 amino acids. Written as DNA, the CDR3 is TGCGCCAGCAGCTTGGGGCGGGCTGAAGGGGAAAAACTGTTTTTT. This encodes CASSLGRAEGEKLFF. Full variable domain (outside the CDR3, taken from reference TRBV5-1 and TRBJ1-4): KAGVTQTPRYLIKTRGQQVTLSCSPISGHRSVSWYQQTPGQGLQFLFEYFSETQRNKGNFPGRFSGRQFSNSRSEMNVSTLELGDSALYLCASSLGRAEGEKLFFGSGTQLSVL.

The V call is TRBV4-3, the J call TRBJ2-7; 10 bases map to TRBD1. Trimming removed 4 bases from V and 5 bases from J; junction bases left unmatched: 11. Germline V gives CDR1 LGHNA, CDR2 YSLEER. There are 16 residues in the CDR3. The CDR3: CASSPRVRQGADEQYF. In DNA form, the CDR3 reads TGCGCCAGCAGCCCCCGAGTTAGACAGGGGGCTGACGAGCAGTACTTC.